This TCR beta chain was sequenced for a study of blood T cells in healthy people across ages. Germline V lookup: CDR1 MNHNS, CDR2 SASEGT. This CDR3 spans 13 amino acids. Through a sample-barcoded 5' primer and a J-beta primer mix, a second PCR was run for roughly 6 to 11 cycles. MiXCR, run by TCRdb on the 5' RACE reads, gives a single entry per CDR3 protein. In the table there are 1.5 million or so distinct CDR3 sequences, around 39% of which are singletons. This clonotype was obtained from a woman aged 18 to 35 in good health. The V gene is TRBV6-1, the J gene TRBJ2-5; 7 bases line up with TRBD1. The J call may be faulty, since TRBJ2-7 better matches the DNA end. Sequenced input: blood. The CDR3 DNA follows: TGTGCCAGCAGTGAAGACAGGGGATACGAGCAGTACTTC. Residues: CASSEDRGYEQYF.